Shown below are 25 T cell receptor beta chains from a single sample sequenced in a study of read filtering for tumor transcriptome and immune sequencing. From about 400 ng of RNA, a library with molecular barcoded alpha/delta and beta/gamma adaptors was made. TCRdb recomputed calls from the reads with MiXCR, one row per CDR3 protein. The sample has 120,000 or so distinct CDR3 sequences, 10% to 15% seen once. The sequenced material came from a population of CD138-negative cells sorted from bone marrow. The receptors shown here come from a donor at least 40 years old with multiple myeloma.

There are many counts of this clonotype. This chain links TRBV12-3 or TRBV12-4 with TRBJ2-5, with a weak D call TRBD1 (5 bases). Trimming cost V 5 bases and J 2 bases, with 12 bases left between them. The CDR3 is made up of 14 amino acids. The CDR3 sequence is CASSPWTKQETQYF. The CDR3 DNA is TGTGCCAGCAGTCCATGGACAAAGCAAGAGACCCAGTACTTC.

This chain links TRBV27 with TRBJ1-6; 8 positions agree with TRBD1. V shed 5 bases and J 11 bases; nucleotides not matched to a gene: 11. CDR3 length equals 15 residues. CDR1 is MNHEY and CDR2 is SMNVEV in the germline V gene (reference sequence). CDR3 coding DNA: TGTGCCAGCAGTCCTCGGACAGGGAATGATCCACCCCTCCACTTT. As protein: CASSPRTGNDPPLHF.

This clonotype was detected only a few times. The V call is TRBV2, the J call TRBJ2-2, with D possibly being TRBD1 or TRBD2 (5 bases each). Germline loops: CDR1 SNHLY, CDR2 FYNNEI. This CDR3 has 14 residues. The V end lost 5 bases, the J end lost 2 bases, and 9 bases lay between the germline ends. The CDR3 is CASSWDPNTGELFF. CDR3 coding DNA: TGTGCCAGCAGTTGGGACCCAAACACCGGGGAGCTGTTTTTT.

On this clonotype itself: The CDR3 ends on some other residue instead of the conserved phenylalanine or tryptophan, so this is likely a read error. The chain is built from TRBV18 and TRBJ2-3; tentative D call: TRBD2 (5 bases). The CDR3 runs 17 residues. Deletions cut 4 bases from V and 4 bases from J, with 21 bases between. The germline gives CDR1 KGHSH, CDR2 LQKENI. CDR3 sequence reads: CASSLQSGRAGPDTQYL. The CDR3 DNA reads as TGTGCCAGCTCACTCCAAAGCGGACGGGCGGGTCCAGATACGCAGTATCTT.

This clonotype was observed a few times. The CDR3 ends on some other residue instead of the conserved phenylalanine or tryptophan, so this is likely a read error. This chain joins TRBV6-1 and TRBJ2-7, with D perhaps matching TRBD1 (5 bases). The DNA end is a closer match to TRBJ2-1, so the J assignment may be wrong. The length of the CDR3 is 15 residues. Germline V gene data show CDR1 as MNHNS and CDR2 as SASEGT. The CDR3 protein is CASSPDKPMWAEQFS. The CDR3 bases are TGTGCCAGCAGCCCGGACAAGCCCATGTGGGCCGAGCAGTTCTCC.

Points on this clonotype: This may be a read error, as it is one base from a much larger clone. The chain links TRBV11-2 to TRBJ2-5; possibly TRBD2 for D (5 bases). V was pared by 0 bases and J by 9 bases, with 8 bases between. Germline V lookup: CDR1 SGHAT, CDR2 FQNNGV. This CDR3 spans 12 amino acids. The CDR3 DNA sequence: TGTGCCAGCAGCTTAGATTCGGAGGCCCAGTACTTC. Translation gives CASSLDSEAQYF.

In its sample, this clonotype was seen many times. This chain links TRBV9 with TRBJ1-1; D uncertain. The CDR3 spans 14 residues. Per germline, CDR1 SGDLS and CDR2 YYNGEE. V was trimmed by 5 bases and J by 4 bases, leaving 15 bases between them. The CDR3 DNA sequence: TGTGCCAGCAGTATAAGACCTATGGGCACTGAAGCTTTCTTT. Translating it yields CASSIRPMGTEAFF.

This clonotype was seen more than once but under ten times. The chain joins TRBV11-2 to TRBJ2-1, with 7 nucleotides matching TRBD2. Germline lookup yields CDR1 SGHAT and CDR2 FQNNGV. The CDR3 covers 15 residues. With 5 bases clipped from V and 12 bases from J, the junction kept 16 bases outside the gene matches. The CDR3 nucleotides are TGTGCCAGCAGCCCCCGGGCTAGCGGTACAATTGTGCAGTTCTTC. Amino acid sequence: CASSPRASGTIVQFF.

At least ten counts were recorded for this clonotype. The chain recombines TRBV12-3 or TRBV12-4 with TRBJ1-5; a possible D gene is TRBD1 (5 bases). V was shortened by 7 bases and J by 5 bases, with 12 bases between the two germline ends. CDR3 length: 13 residues. The CDR3 here is CASTDSAHQPQHF. In DNA form, the CDR3 reads TGTGCCAGCACCGACAGTGCGCATCAGCCCCAGCATTTT.

This clonotype was counted many times. The gene calls are TRBV7-9 and TRBJ2-2; D not certain. The V gene lost 5 bases and the J gene lost 1 base, with 14 bases spanning the gap. The CDR3 is 16 amino acids. Germline loops: CDR1 SEHNR, CDR2 FQNEAQ (reference sequence). This CDR3 reads CASSNQKLGNTGELFF. CDR3 bases: TGTGCCAGCAGCAACCAGAAGTTAGGGAACACCGGGGAGCTGTTTTTT.

This clonotype was counted at least ten times. This chain joins TRBV20-1 and TRBJ2-3; D unresolved. The CDR3 length is 16 residues. V gave up 0 bases and J gave up 0 bases, with 13 bases separating them. The germline V gene has CDR1 DFQATT and CDR2 SNEGSKA (reference sequence). The CDR3 DNA is TGCAGTGCTAGAGACCCACCTGGGCTTAGCACAGATACGCAGTATTTT. Encoded protein: CSARDPPGLSTDTQYF.

This clonotype was observed at least ten times. J is TRBJ2-5 and V is TRBV15; D may correspond to TRBD1 or TRBD2 (5 bases each). Germline CDR1 is LNHNV and CDR2 is YYDKDF (reference sequence). The CDR3 is made up of 13 amino acids. The V end was cut by 11 bases, the J end by 5 bases, with 18 bases between. The CDR3 region is CASARGSGETQYF. The CDR3 DNA reads TGTGCCTCGGCACGGGGCTCGGGCGAGACCCAGTACTTC. Full variable domain (remainder filled in from reference TRBV15 and TRBJ2-5): DAMVIQNPRYQVTQFGKPVTLSCSQTLNHNVMYWYQQKSSQAPKLLFHYYDKDFNNEADTPDNFQSRRPNTSFCFLDIRSPGLGDTAMYLCASARGSGETQYFGPGTRLLVL.

This clonotype was counted many times. This sequence joins TRBV6-5 and TRBJ2-3, with 11 bases matching TRBD2. There are 15 residues in the CDR3. The trim removed 6 bases at V and 5 bases at J, leaving 7 bases unmatched. Germline V gives CDR1 MNHEY, CDR2 SVGAGI. CDR3 nucleotides: TGTGCCAGCAGGAATAGCGGGAGGGCCGTAGATACGCAGTATTTT. It specifies CASRNSGRAVDTQYF.

This clonotype was picked up many times. The chain recombines TRBV27 with TRBJ2-3; no firm D call. Looked up from germline, CDR1 is MNHEY and CDR2 is SMNVEV (reference sequence). The CDR3 sequence is 12 residues long. The V end lost 6 bases, the J end lost 0 bases, and 4 bases lay between the germline ends. CDR3 DNA sequence: TGTGCCAGCAGGTCTAGCACAGATACGCAGTATTTT. Translated, it gives CASRSSTDTQYF.

Many counts were recorded for this clonotype. The J gene is TRBJ2-3, the V gene TRBV28; the D is unclear. Germline V lookup: CDR1 MDHEN, CDR2 SYDVKM. The V end lost 1 base, the J end lost 0 bases, and 8 bases lay between the germline ends. CDR3 length equals 15 residues. In DNA, the CDR3 is TGTGCCAGCAGTTTATTCCCCGGGAGCACAGATACGCAGTATTTT. Its protein product is CASSLFPGSTDTQYF.

Many counts were recorded for this clonotype. J is TRBJ2-7 and V is TRBV28; D may correspond to TRBD1 or TRBD2 (6 bases each). The CDR3 has 15 residues. CDR1 MDHEN and CDR2 SYDVKM come from the germline V gene. Between the trimmed V and J ends, which lost 8 bases and 3 bases, there was a span of 20 bases. As DNA, the CDR3 is TGTGCCAGCCGGGCGACCGGGGGCGGAAGCTACGAGCAGTACTTC. Translation gives CASRATGGGSYEQYF.

As for this clonotype: This sequence may be a read error, since a much larger clone differs from it by one base. V gene TRBV12-3 or TRBV12-4 combines with J gene TRBJ2-2, with D possibly TRBD1 on 6 matching bases. V dropped 5 bases and J dropped 0 bases, with 16 bases sitting between them. This CDR3 comprises 17 residues. CDR3 nucleotide sequence: TGTGCCAGCAGTCGATGGGCAGGGGTAGCGAACACCGGGGAGCTGTTTTTT. Translating it yields CASSRWAGVANTGELFF.

This clonotype showed up many times. The chain has TRBV27 and TRBJ1-1, with D unclear. V was shortened by 3 bases and J by 5 bases, with 13 bases between the two germline ends. This CDR3 has 14 amino acids. Looked up from germline, CDR1 is MNHEY and CDR2 is SMNVEV (reference sequence). The CDR3 region is CASSLRGRETEAFF. The CDR3 coding sequence is TGTGCCAGCAGTTTGAGAGGAAGGGAAACTGAAGCTTTCTTT.

This clonotype was picked up many times. The rearrangement links TRBV20-1 to TRBJ2-1; D is possibly TRBD1 (6 bases). The CDR3 sequence is 14 residues long. Germline V gene lookup returns CDR1 DFQATT and CDR2 SNEGSKA (reference sequence). Trimming left V 7 bases short and J 9 bases short, with 22 bases between. The CDR3 loop is CSGGRGGDRREQFF. The CDR3, as DNA: TGCAGTGGGGGGAGAGGGGGAGATCGGCGTGAGCAGTTCTTC.

This clonotype came up a few times. This chain uses TRBV9 with TRBJ1-1; D gene unclear. The CDR3 loop spans 14 amino acids. The germline V gene has CDR1 SGDLS and CDR2 YYNGEE. V was shortened by 4 bases and J by 1 base, with 11 bases between the two germline ends. The CDR3 loop reads CASSLISANTEAFF. DNA of the CDR3: TGTGCCAGCAGCTTGATCAGCGCGAACACTGAAGCTTTCTTT. The complete variable domain, with remaining parts taken from reference TRBV9 and TRBJ1-1, reads DSGVTQTPKHLITATGQRVTLRCSPRSGDLSVYWYQQSLDQGLQFLIQYYNGEERAKGNILERFSAQQFPDLHSELNLSSLELGDSALYFCASSLISANTEAFFGQGTRLTVV.

This clonotype was detected ten times or more. The gene calls are TRBV5-1 and TRBJ1-4; D gene ambiguous. This CDR3 is 15 amino acids long. Trimming pared 0 bases from V and 0 bases from J, leaving 6 bases between. Germline-derived CDR1 and CDR2 are SGHRS and YFSETQ. The CDR3 reads CASSLAPATNEKLFF. In DNA, the CDR3 is TGCGCCAGCAGCTTGGCCCCAGCAACTAATGAAAAACTGTTTTTT.

The rearrangement joins TRBV7-3 to TRBJ2-3; tentatively, D is TRBD1 or TRBD2 (5 bases each). Deletions cut 5 bases from V and 1 base from J, with 16 bases between. Germline loops: CDR1 SGHTA, CDR2 FQGTGA. This CDR3 region has 16 residues. CDR3 DNA: TGTGCCAGCAGCGCTTGGGGGATGGTGGGCACAGATACGCAGTATTTT. Protein sequence: CASSAWGMVGTDTQYF.

With regard to this clonotype: The CDR3 does not end in the conserved phenylalanine or tryptophan, so this is likely a read error. V is TRBV6-5 and J is TRBJ2-2; 7 positions match TRBD1. Germline-derived CDR1 and CDR2 are MNHEY and SVGAGI. CDR3 length: 16 residues. V dropped 6 bases and J dropped 6; count of bases not matched to a gene: 13. In nucleotides, the CDR3 is TGTGCCAGCAGCAGCGGAATAGGGGGCTTGGCCGGGGAGCTGTTTTCT. It translates to CASSSGIGGLAGELFS.

This clonotype has more than one count but fewer than ten. A read error may explain this, as a much larger clone is one base away. The chain uses TRBV10-2 and TRBJ1-1; 8 bases map to TRBD1. CDR3 length equals 13 residues. Trimming cost V 8 bases and J 3 bases; bases outside gene matches: 5. Germline CDR1 reads WSHSY; CDR2 reads SAAADI. The CDR3 nucleotides read TGCGCCAGCGGATTGGGACAGGACACTGAAGCTTTCTTT. Translated: CASGLGQDTEAFF.

This clonotype showed up many times. V is TRBV3-1 and J is TRBJ2-7; 11 nucleotides agree with TRBD1. CDR3 size: 16 residues. V lost 0 bases and J lost 3; bases outside the gene matches: 4. The germline V gene has CDR1 LGHDT and CDR2 YNNKEL (reference sequence). The DNA for the CDR3 is TGTGCCAGCAGCCAAGAAAGGGGGACAGGGGGCTACGAGCAGTACTTC. As protein: CASSQERGTGGYEQYF.